This T cell receptor beta chain is from a study of CD8 T cells in ankylosing spondylitis. TCRdb itself ran the 5' RACE reads through MiXCR, one entry per CDR3 protein. This sample has 500,000 to 650,000 distinct CDR3 sequences, with 5.3% found just once. On this clonotype itself: Its antigen remains unknown.

Findings and limits, study-wide: There was a TCR beta motif, made of 7 or 8 highly homologous variants, that appeared characteristic of ankylosing spondylitis blood.

Germline CDR1 and CDR2: ENHRY and SYGVKD. V shed 11 bases, J shed 5 bases, and the junction held 9 bases outside the gene matches. The CDR3 sequence is 13 residues long. Sequenced input: blood, either unsorted or a sorted T cell fraction (not recorded which). The rearrangement uses TRBV10-3 and TRBJ2-5, with 9 bases identical to TRBD1. The sequence derives from a male donor with ankylosing spondylitis. The CDR3 sequence: CAVQQGADETQYF. The DNA of the CDR3 is TGTGCCGTTCAACAGGGGGCGGATGAGACCCAGTACTTC.